This TCR beta chain stems from a study of T cells after yellow fever vaccination. The study's findings and limits: Weaker overall was a secondary response that nonetheless peaked faster, on day 5 versus 15. In post-booster samples, most primary-vaccination clones reappeared (96% CD4, 88% CD8). Abundant clonotypes from the bulk population could contaminate FACS-sorted repertoires.

Concerning this clonotype: What it binds is unknown.

Germline CDR1 MDHEN, CDR2 SYDVKM. The CDR3 extends over 15 amino acids. The V segment lost 5 bases and the J segment 0 bases; nucleotides outside the gene matches: 6. Template switching by 5'RACE produced TCR cDNA, adding a universal primer site and UMIs. MiXCR, run by TCRdb on the 5' RACE reads, gives a single entry per CDR3 protein. Found here are about 220,000 distinct CDR3 sequences, roughly 6.8% of them singletons; the top ten hold 0.8% to 1.2%. This TCR derives from a man aged 25 to 45 who received the YFV17D yellow fever vaccine. The sequencing here drew on CD4+ T cells sorted from PBMCs, taken on the day of the yellow fever booster vaccination. The chain recombines TRBV28 with TRBJ2-7; 8 positions match TRBD2. The CDR3 loop is CASSEGGRLSYEQYF. The CDR3 DNA reads TGTGCCAGCAGTGAGGGCGGGAGGCTCTCCTACGAGCAGTACTTC.